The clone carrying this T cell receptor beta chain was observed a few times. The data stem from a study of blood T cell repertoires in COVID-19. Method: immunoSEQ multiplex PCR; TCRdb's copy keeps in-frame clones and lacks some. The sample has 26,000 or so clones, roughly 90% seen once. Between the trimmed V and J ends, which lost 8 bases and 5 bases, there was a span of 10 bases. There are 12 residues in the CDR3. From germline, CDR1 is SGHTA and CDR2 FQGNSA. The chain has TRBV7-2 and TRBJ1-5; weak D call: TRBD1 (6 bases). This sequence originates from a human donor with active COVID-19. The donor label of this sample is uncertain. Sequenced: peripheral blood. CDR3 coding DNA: TGTGCCAGCGGCACAGGGTATCAGCCCCAGCATTTT. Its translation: CASGTGYQPQHF.